This entry lists 3 T cell receptor beta chains sequenced from one sample in a study of blood T cell repertoires in COVID-19. Method: immunoSEQ multiplex PCR; TCRdb's copy keeps in-frame clones and lacks some. The profile shows fewer than 250,000 clones, over 80% of them singletons. Sample: PBMCs or T cells enriched from blood (not recorded which). Receptor source: a woman aged 25-40 years who had been exposed to COVID-19.

V gene TRBV7-9 combines with J gene TRBJ1-1; TRBD1 aligns across 7 bases. The CDR3 spans 17 residues. The V segment lost 5 bases and the J segment 4 bases; nucleotides outside the gene matches: 16. Germline CDR1 reads SEHNR; CDR2 reads FQNEAQ (reference sequence). The CDR3 DNA reads TGTGCCAGCAGCCCGAACCCCCAGGGGGTGGGAGGCACTGAAGCTTTCTTT. Its protein product is CASSPNPQGVGGTEAFF.

V gene TRBV7-2 combines with J gene TRBJ2-1; 7 bases are a match to TRBD1. Germline CDR1 is SGHTA and CDR2 is FQGNSA. V lost 5 bases to trimming and J lost 2 bases; unmatched junction nucleotides: 6. This CDR3 has 15 amino acids. The CDR3 loop reads CASSTTGDTYNEQFF. In DNA, the CDR3 is TGTGCCAGCAGCACAACAGGGGACACCTACAATGAGCAGTTCTTC.

The V gene is TRBV19, the J gene TRBJ2-7, with D uncertain. V lost 1 base, J lost 0 bases, and 4 bases lay in between. The CDR3 covers 13 residues. Germline V gene lookup returns CDR1 LNHDA and CDR2 SQIVND (reference sequence). The CDR3: CASSIAYSYEQYF. Written as DNA, the CDR3 is TGTGCCAGTAGTATAGCCTACTCCTACGAGCAGTACTTC.